What follows are 25 T cell receptor beta chains derived from one specimen sequenced in a study of CD8+CD57+ T cells in acquired aplastic anemia. Selection for sequencing was limited to patients who had shown CD8+CD57+ cell expansion by flow cytometry. Genomic DNA templated the TCR beta VDJ and CDR3 profiling. TCRdb analysed the reads with MiXCR anew, one entry per CDR3 protein. The top ten hold over 35% of the sample, which has around 250,000 distinct CDR3 sequences, approximately 82% seen once. The sequencing input was sorted CD4+, CD8+, or CD8+CD57+ T cells (not recorded which) from PBMCs. These receptors were obtained from a human donor with aplastic anemia.

The chain has TRBV11-2 and TRBJ2-3; TRBD2 matches at 9 bases. The CDR3 sequence is 16 residues long. Germline V gene lookup returns CDR1 SGHAT and CDR2 FQNNGV. V dropped 5 bases and J dropped 0; count of bases not matched to a gene: 6. The CDR3: CASSGSGGISTDTQYF. CDR3 in DNA: TGTGCCAGCAGCGGGAGCGGGGGGATTAGCACAGATACGCAGTATTTT.

The genes are TRBV7-9 and TRBJ2-7, with 9 bases matching TRBD2. The CDR3 covers 18 residues. Per germline, CDR1 SEHNR and CDR2 FQNEAQ (reference sequence). Trimming removed 3 bases from V and 3 bases from J; junction bases left unmatched: 15. The CDR3 DNA is TGTGCCAGCAGCTTTCAAAGAAGCGGGGGGACCGTTGACTACGAGCAGTACGTC. Translating it yields CASSFQRSGGTVDYEQYV.

The V and J genes are TRBV7-9 and TRBJ1-2; 8 positions match TRBD1. This CDR3 has 15 amino acids. Germline CDR1 is SEHNR and CDR2 is FQNEAQ (reference sequence). Losses at the gene ends were 5 bases for V and 3 bases for J; bases not matched to a gene: 8. CDR3 loop: CASSPAGGADYGYTF. CDR3 DNA sequence: TGTGCCAGCAGCCCCGCAGGGGGCGCCGACTATGGCTACACCTTC.

The chain uses TRBV2 and TRBJ2-3; D not certain. The CDR3 loop spans 11 amino acids. Trimming pared 7 bases from V and 3 bases from J, leaving 5 bases between. CDR1 is SNHLY, CDR2 FYNNEI, per germline. The CDR3 is CASTGTDTQYF. For the CDR3, the DNA is TGTGCCAGCACTGGGACAGATACGCAGTATTTT.

The V call is TRBV2, the J call TRBJ2-3, with TRBD2 as a possible D gene (6 bases). The CDR3 is made up of 15 amino acids. CDR1 is SNHLY, CDR2 FYNNEI, per germline. Trimming left V 6 bases short and J 4 bases short, with 17 bases between. The CDR3 DNA is TGTGCCAGCAGCGTGGCGGGACGGAGCCCAGATACGCAGTATTTT. Protein: CASSVAGRSPDTQYF.

A single count supports this clonotype. Being one base from a much bigger clone, this may be a read error. J is TRBJ1-1 and V is TRBV9, with D possibly TRBD1 on 5 matching bases. The CDR3 is 15 amino acids. The germline gives CDR1 SGDLS, CDR2 YYNGEE. Between the trimmed V and J ends, which lost 3 bases and 12 bases, there was a span of 24 bases. CDR3 region: CASSADSACYNSPFF. The DNA for the CDR3 is TGTGCCAGCAGCGCCGACAGCGCCTGCTATAATTCACCTTTCTTT.

The DNA of the CDR3 is TGTGCCAGCAGCCTCCGGGACAAGGCGAACCTGGCCGAGCAGTACGTC. This translates into CASSLRDKANLAEQYV. The V gene is TRBV5-6, the J gene TRBJ2-7, with D perhaps matching TRBD1 (6 bases). There are 16 residues in the CDR3. CDR1 and CDR2 from the germline V gene are SGHDT and YYEEEE. V lost 4 bases and J 6 bases, leaving 23 bases between the germline ends.

A single count supports this clonotype. This is likely a read error, given that the CDR3 carries no conserved phenylalanine or tryptophan at its end. The limits of the CDR3 on the DNA are not certain, so only TCRdb's listed CDR3 is given. V is TRBV7-9 and J is TRBJ2-4; TRBD2 reflects the table's D call only, with no check against the DNA. The CDR3 is 12 amino acids in total, end residues counted. Germline V gene data show CDR1 as SEHNR and CDR2 as FQNEAQ (reference sequence). The CDR3 reads CASGGAGNMQNV.

Note on this clonotype: No DNA is shown, since the ends of the CDR3 on it are uncertain; the CDR3 is the one TCRdb lists. CDR3 in amino acids: CASSSAVTQYFEAFF. This sequence joins TRBV7-9 and TRBJ1-1. The CDR3 length equals 15 residues, ends included. Looked up from germline, CDR1 is SEHNR and CDR2 is FQNEAQ (reference sequence).

Concerning this clonotype itself: At one boundary the junction diverges from the germline segment, which might be a read error. J is TRBJ2-1 and V is TRBV5-6; 8 nucleotides agree with TRBD2. Germline CDR1 SGHDT, CDR2 YYEEEE. CDR3 length equals 16 residues. CDR3 region: CAGSFREGGGSDEQFF. For the CDR3, the DNA is TGTGCCGGCAGCTTTCGGGAGGGCGGGGGGAGCGATGAGCAGTTCTTC.

This chain uses TRBV11-3 with TRBJ1-1, with D perhaps TRBD1 (5 bases). The germline gives CDR1 SGHNT, CDR2 YENEEA. Trimming stripped 1 base from V and 1 base from J, with 10 bases between. The CDR3 is 15 amino acids. This CDR3 is CASSLGRGRNTEAFF. The CDR3 DNA follows: TGTGCCAGCAGCTTAGGCCGGGGCCGGAACACTGAAGCTTTCTTT.

A note on this clonotype: At one end, the junction sequence differs from germline, possibly due to a read error. The gene calls are TRBV7-9 and TRBJ2-4; tentatively, D is TRBD2 (5 bases). The CDR3 spans 12 residues. Germline loops: CDR1 SEHNR, CDR2 FQNEAQ (reference sequence). In DNA, the CDR3 is TGTGCCAGCGGAGGAGCAGCGAGGGATCGGTTCTTC. It yields the protein CASGGAARDRFF. Combining the CDR3 with reference TRBV7-9 and TRBJ2-4 gives the whole variable domain DTGVSQNPRHKITKRGQNVTFRCDPISEHNRLYWYRQTLGQGPEFLTYFQNEAQLEKSRLLSDRFSAERPKGSFSTLEIQRTEQGDSAMYLCASGGAARDRFFGAGTRLSVL.

The table lists this clonotype with a count of one. V gene TRBV9 combines with J gene TRBJ2-5; maybe TRBD1 (5 bases). CDR1 SGDLS and CDR2 YYNGEE come from the germline V gene. Deletions cut 8 bases from V and 11 bases from J, with 19 bases between. The CDR3 runs to 12 residues. The CDR3 region has the DNA TGTGCCAGTCTTGGGGCTGCGGACACTCAGTACTTC. Translation: CASLGAADTQYF.

The chain carries TRBV24-1 and TRBJ2-3; unclear D gene. Germline CDR1 and CDR2: KGHDR and SFDVKD. Trimming took 11 bases from V and 1 from J, leaving 12 bases between them. The length of the CDR3 is 13 residues. The CDR3: CANGRWGTDTQYF. The CDR3 DNA follows: TGTGCCAACGGGCGCTGGGGCACAGATACGCAGTATTTT.

This clonotype was counted between two and nine times. The rearrangement links TRBV24-1 to TRBJ2-5, with a weak D call TRBD2 (5 bases). The CDR3 extends over 15 amino acids. With 1 base removed from V and 5 bases from J, the gap between germline ends came to 13 bases. Looked up from germline, CDR1 is KGHDR and CDR2 is SFDVKD. Written as DNA, the CDR3 is TGTGCCACCAGTGATTTAACGGAGGATGTGGAGACCCAGTACTTC. It specifies CATSDLTEDVETQYF.

The chain recombines TRBV9 with TRBJ1-5; D gene uncertain. The J call may be mistaken, given a closer DNA end match to TRBJ2-3. CDR3 length: 12 amino acids. In germline, CDR1 is SGDLS, CDR2 YYNGEE. CDR3 protein: CASSVGSEPQYF. The CDR3 region has the DNA TGTGCCAGCAGCGTAGGATCCGAGCCCCAGTATTTT.

CDR3 in DNA: TGTGCCAGCAGCCCTCACAGGGCCACCAGCTATGGCTACTACTTC. Protein product: CASSPHRATSYGYYF. The chain couples TRBV7-2 to TRBJ2-5; D may be TRBD1 (6 bases). In germline, CDR1 is SGHTA, CDR2 FQGNSA. The CDR3 consists of 15 residues. Trimming cost V 5 bases and J 14 bases, with 27 bases left between them. The full variable domain, rest sourced from reference TRBV7-2 and TRBJ2-5, is GAGVSQSPSNKVTEKGKDVELRCDPISGHTALYWYRQSLGQGLEFLIYFQGNSAPDKSGLPSDRFSAERTGGSVSTLTIQRTQQEDSAVYLCASSPHRATSYGYYFGPGTRLLVL.

This CDR3 is CASSLAGAGNYGYFF. The CDR3, as DNA: TGTGCCAGCAGCTTAGCAGGGGCCGGGAACTATGGCTACTTCTTT. The rearrangement uses TRBV7-2 and TRBJ1-1; tentatively, D is TRBD1 (5 bases). V gave up 0 bases and J gave up 14 bases, with 22 bases separating them. This CDR3 contains 15 residues. Germline CDR1 and CDR2: SGHTA and FQGNSA.

Of note for this clonotype: The CDR3 end shows no conserved phenylalanine or tryptophan, and so a read error is likely. The DNA is omitted, as the CDR3 cannot be located on it reliably, and the CDR3 follows TCRdb's listing. The chain carries TRBV9 and TRBJ2-1; the table's TRBD1 call for D was not verified on the DNA. The CDR3 has 13 residues if both end residues are counted. Germline V gene data show CDR1 as SGDLS and CDR2 as YYNGEE. CDR3 loop: CASRGVASSAPGL.

The sample holds a few counts of this clonotype. J is TRBJ2-5 and V is TRBV5-6; no firm D call. Germline V gene sequence: CDR1 SGHDT, CDR2 YYEEEE. The CDR3 runs to 14 residues. V shed 1 base and J shed 1 base, with 8 bases lying between them. The CDR3 protein is CASSLPPRQETQYF. In DNA, the CDR3 is TGTGCCAGCAGCTTGCCTCCTCGCCAAGAGACCCAGTACTTC.

The chain joins TRBV7-9 to TRBJ1-5, with a tentative D call TRBD1 (5 bases). V dropped 0 bases and J dropped 15 bases, with 15 bases sitting between them. The CDR3 runs to 13 residues. CDR1 and CDR2 (germline): SEHNR, FQNEAQ (reference sequence). The CDR3 is CASSLAGGPHTHF. CDR3 DNA: TGTGCCAGCAGCTTAGCGGGGGGTCCCCACACGCATTTT. The whole variable domain, remainder taken from reference TRBV7-9 and TRBJ1-5, is DTGVSQNPRHKITKRGQNVTFRCDPISEHNRLYWYRQTLGQGPEFLTYFQNEAQLEKSRLLSDRFSAERPKGSFSTLEIQRTEQGDSAMYLCASSLAGGPHTHFGDGTRLSIL.

The gene calls are TRBV7-8 and TRBJ2-5, with unresolved D. Germline V gene lookup returns CDR1 SGHVS and CDR2 FQNEAQ. The CDR3 length is 15 residues. V shed 0 bases and J shed 9 bases, with 17 bases lying between them. CDR3 sequence: CASSLAGGPDEPQYF. In nucleotides, the CDR3 is TGTGCCAGCAGCTTAGCGGGCGGTCCCGATGAGCCCCAGTACTTC.

This clonotype was seen a handful of times. A read error may produce the germline difference seen at one junction end. The chain combines TRBV7-8 with TRBJ2-1, with D possibly matching TRBD2 (6 bases). The CDR3 is 14 residues long. Germline lookup yields CDR1 SGHVS and CDR2 FQNEAQ. The CDR3 loop is CASSFRGGPDKQYF. The CDR3, as DNA: TGTGCCAGCAGTTTTAGGGGAGGTCCCGATAAGCAGTATTTC.

About this clonotype itself: The junction departs from germline at one end; a sequencing error may be responsible. This chain joins TRBV7-2 and TRBJ1-4; D gene ambiguous. Per germline, CDR1 SGHTA and CDR2 FQGNSA. This CDR3 region has 14 residues. CDR3 protein: CASSSDPSYDEQFF. The CDR3 region has the DNA TGTGCCAGCAGCTCCGACCCTAGCTACGATGAGCAGTTCTTT.

On this clonotype: Mismatch with germline at one junction end may stem from a read error. The V and J genes are TRBV7-9 and TRBJ2-5; D is unresolved. CDR3 length: 14 amino acids. In germline, CDR1 is SEHNR, CDR2 FQNEAQ (reference sequence). CDR3 sequence: CASSWAAEQEFGPF. The DNA of the CDR3 is TGTGCCAGCTCCTGGGCGGCTGAGCAGGAGTTCGGGCCATTC. Together with reference TRBV7-9 and TRBJ2-5, the CDR3 gives the full variable domain: DTGVSQNPRHKITKRGQNVTFRCDPISEHNRLYWYRQTLGQGPEFLTYFQNEAQLEKSRLLSDRFSAERPKGSFSTLEIQRTEQGDSAMYLCASSWAAEQEFGPFGPGTRLLVL.